This TCR beta chain is from a study of T cells after yellow fever vaccination. Findings of the study overall: From the bulk population, abundant clonotypes could contaminate and appear within FACS-sorted repertoires. Clonotypes found in both CD4 and CD8 compartments made up a small share.

As regards this clonotype: Its antigen is not known. A much more abundant neighbour one base away suggests this may be a read error.

The CDR3 is made up of 16 amino acids. Per the germline V gene, CDR1 is DFQATT and CDR2 is SNEGSKA (reference sequence). Production of TCR cDNA was by 5'RACE template switching, which also added a universal primer site and UMIs. TCRdb recomputed calls from the 5' RACE reads with MiXCR, one row per CDR3 protein. In the table there are approximately 600,000 distinct CDR3 sequences, 9% to 15% of which are singletons. The clonotype originates from a man younger than 40 who received the YFV17D yellow fever vaccine. This chain uses TRBV20-1 with TRBJ1-1, with D unclear. The sample here was PBMCs, taken on the day of the yellow fever booster vaccination. CDR3 DNA: TGCTGTGCTAGAGATATTCGGTCACCCATGAACACTGAAGCTTTCTTT. Translation gives CCARDIRSPMNTEAFF.